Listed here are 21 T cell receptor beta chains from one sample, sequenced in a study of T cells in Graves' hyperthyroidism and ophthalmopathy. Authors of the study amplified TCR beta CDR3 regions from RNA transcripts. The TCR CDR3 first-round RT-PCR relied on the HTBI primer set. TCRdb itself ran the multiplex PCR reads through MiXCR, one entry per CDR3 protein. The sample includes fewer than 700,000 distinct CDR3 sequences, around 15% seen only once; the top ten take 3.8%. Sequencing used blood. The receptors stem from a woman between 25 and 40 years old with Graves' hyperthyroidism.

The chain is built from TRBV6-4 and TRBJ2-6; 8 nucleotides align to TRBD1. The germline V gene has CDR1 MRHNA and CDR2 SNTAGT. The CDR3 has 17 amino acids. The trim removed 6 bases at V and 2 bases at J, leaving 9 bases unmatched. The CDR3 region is CASSPRPGGAGANVLTF. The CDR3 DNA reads TGTGCCAGCAGCCCCCGACCAGGGGGCGCTGGGGCCAACGTCCTGACTTTC.

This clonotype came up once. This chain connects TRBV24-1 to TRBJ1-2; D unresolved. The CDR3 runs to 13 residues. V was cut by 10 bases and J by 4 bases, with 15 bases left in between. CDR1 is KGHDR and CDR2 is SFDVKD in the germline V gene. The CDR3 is CATQSGNSYGYTF. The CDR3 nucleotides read TGTGCCACTCAGAGCGGGAACTCCTATGGCTACACCTTC.

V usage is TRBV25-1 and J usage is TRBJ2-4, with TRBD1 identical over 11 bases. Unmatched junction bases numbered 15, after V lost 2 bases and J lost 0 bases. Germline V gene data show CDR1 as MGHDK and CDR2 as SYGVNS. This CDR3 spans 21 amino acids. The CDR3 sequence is CASSEGKRTGGGNLAKNIQYF. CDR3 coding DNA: TGTGCCAGCAGTGAAGGGAAGAGGACAGGGGGCGGAAATTTAGCCAAAAACATTCAGTACTTC.

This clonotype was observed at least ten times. The CDR3 sequence: CASSFREGARGDEAFF. The CDR3 DNA follows: TGTGCCAGCAGTTTTCGCGAGGGGGCGCGCGGCGATGAAGCTTTCTTT. V is TRBV27 and J is TRBJ1-1; 7 bases align to TRBD1. This CDR3 is 16 amino acids long. Trimming removed 3 bases from V and 7 bases from J; junction bases left unmatched: 14. Germline lookup yields CDR1 MNHEY and CDR2 SMNVEV (reference sequence).

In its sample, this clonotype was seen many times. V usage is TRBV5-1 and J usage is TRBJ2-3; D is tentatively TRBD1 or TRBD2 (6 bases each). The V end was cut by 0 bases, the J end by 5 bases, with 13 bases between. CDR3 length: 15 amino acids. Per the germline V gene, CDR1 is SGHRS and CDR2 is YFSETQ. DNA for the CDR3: TGCGCCAGCAGCTTGGGGGGGGCCGGTGGAGATACGCAGTATTTT. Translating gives CASSLGGAGGDTQYF.

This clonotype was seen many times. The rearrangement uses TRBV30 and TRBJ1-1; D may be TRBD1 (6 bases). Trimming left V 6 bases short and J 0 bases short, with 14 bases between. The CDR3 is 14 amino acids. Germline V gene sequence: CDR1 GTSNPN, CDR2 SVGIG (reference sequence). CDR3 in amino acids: CACKDRIMNTEAFF. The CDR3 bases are TGTGCCTGTAAAGACAGGATCATGAACACTGAAGCTTTCTTT.

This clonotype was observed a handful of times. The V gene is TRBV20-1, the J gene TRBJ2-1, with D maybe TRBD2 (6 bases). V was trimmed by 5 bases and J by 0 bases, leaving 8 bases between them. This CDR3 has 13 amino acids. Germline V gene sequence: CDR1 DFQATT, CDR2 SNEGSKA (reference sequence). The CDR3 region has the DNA TGCAGTGCTCCGGAGGGCTCCTACAATGAGCAGTTCTTC. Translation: CSAPEGSYNEQFF.

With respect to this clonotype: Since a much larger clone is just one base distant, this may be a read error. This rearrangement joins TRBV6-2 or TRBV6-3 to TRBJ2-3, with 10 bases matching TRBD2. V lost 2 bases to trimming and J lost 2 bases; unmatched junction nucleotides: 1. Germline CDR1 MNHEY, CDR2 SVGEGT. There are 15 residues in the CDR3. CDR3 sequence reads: CASSYGTSDTDTQYF. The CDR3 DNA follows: TGTGCCAGCAGTTACGGGACTAGCGACACAGATACGCAGTATTTT.

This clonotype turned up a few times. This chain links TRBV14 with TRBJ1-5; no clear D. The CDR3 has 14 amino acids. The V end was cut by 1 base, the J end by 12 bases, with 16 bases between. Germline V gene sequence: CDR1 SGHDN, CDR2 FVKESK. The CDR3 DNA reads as TGTGCCAGCAGCCAAGTTGGTTCTCCGGGGAGCCAGCATTTT. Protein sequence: CASSQVGSPGSQHF.

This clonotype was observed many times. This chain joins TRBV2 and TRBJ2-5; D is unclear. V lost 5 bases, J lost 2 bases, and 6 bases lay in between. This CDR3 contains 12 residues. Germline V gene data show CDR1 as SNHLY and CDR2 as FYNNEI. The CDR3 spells CASSQTQETQYF. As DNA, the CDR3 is TGTGCCAGCAGTCAGACGCAAGAGACCCAGTACTTC.

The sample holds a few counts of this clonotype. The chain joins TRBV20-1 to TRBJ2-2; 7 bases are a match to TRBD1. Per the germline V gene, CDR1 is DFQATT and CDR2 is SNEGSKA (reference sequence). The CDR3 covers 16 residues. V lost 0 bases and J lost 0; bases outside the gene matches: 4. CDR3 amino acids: CSARDPGTANTGELFF. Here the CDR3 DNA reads TGCAGTGCTAGAGATCCCGGGACAGCGAACACCGGGGAGCTGTTTTTT.

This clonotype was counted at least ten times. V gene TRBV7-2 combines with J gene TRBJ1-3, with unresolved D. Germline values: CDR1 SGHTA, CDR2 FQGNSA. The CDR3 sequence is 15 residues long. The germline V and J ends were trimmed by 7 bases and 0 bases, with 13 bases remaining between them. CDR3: CASNLDPYSGNTIYF. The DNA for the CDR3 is TGTGCCAGCAACCTCGACCCTTACTCTGGAAACACCATATATTTT.

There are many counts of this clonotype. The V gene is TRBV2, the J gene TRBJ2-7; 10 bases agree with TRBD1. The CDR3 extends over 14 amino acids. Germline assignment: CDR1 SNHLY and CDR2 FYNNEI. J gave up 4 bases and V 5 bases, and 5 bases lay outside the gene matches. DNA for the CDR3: TGTGCCAGCAGTACGACAGGGGGCAGGTACGAGCAGTACTTC. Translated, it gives CASSTTGGRYEQYF.

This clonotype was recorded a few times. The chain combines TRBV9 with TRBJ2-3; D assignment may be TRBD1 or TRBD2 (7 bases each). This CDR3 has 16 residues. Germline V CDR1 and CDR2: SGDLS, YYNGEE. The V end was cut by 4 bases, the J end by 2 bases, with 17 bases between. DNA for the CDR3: TGTGCCAGCAGCCACCTCAGGGGGGGAAACACAGATACGCAGTATTTT. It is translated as CASSHLRGGNTDTQYF.

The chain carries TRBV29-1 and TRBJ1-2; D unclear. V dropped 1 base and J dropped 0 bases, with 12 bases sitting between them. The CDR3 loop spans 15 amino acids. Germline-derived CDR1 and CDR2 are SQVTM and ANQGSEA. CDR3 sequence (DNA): TGCAGCGTTGAAGCTTGGGCAGACGCTAACTATGGCTACACCTTC. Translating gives CSVEAWADANYGYTF.

In DNA, the CDR3 is TGTGCCAGCAGTTCCTCCGGATTCCACACCGGGGAGCTGTTTTTT. This codes for CASSSSGFHTGELFF. The rearrangement links TRBV28 to TRBJ2-2; D not resolved. The CDR3 sequence is 15 residues long. With 4 bases removed from V and 3 bases from J, the gap between germline ends came to 12 bases. Germline loops: CDR1 MDHEN, CDR2 SYDVKM.

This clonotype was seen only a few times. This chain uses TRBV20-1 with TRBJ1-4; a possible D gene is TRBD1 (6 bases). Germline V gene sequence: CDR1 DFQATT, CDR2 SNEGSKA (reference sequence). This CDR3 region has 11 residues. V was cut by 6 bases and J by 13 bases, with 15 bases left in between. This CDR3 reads CSAERGGRLFF. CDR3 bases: TGCAGTGCGGAACGGGGGGGGCGACTGTTTTTT.

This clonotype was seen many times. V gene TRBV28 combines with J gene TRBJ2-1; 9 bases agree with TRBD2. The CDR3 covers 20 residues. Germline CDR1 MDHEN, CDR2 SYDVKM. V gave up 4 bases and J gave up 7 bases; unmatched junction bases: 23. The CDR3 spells CASSSTSLAGWRSVVNEQFF. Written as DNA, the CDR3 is TGTGCCAGCAGTTCGACGTCCCTAGCGGGGTGGCGCTCAGTGGTAAATGAGCAGTTCTTC.

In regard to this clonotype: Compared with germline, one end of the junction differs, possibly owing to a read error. CDR3 loop: CASSVNGRDSRVSF. CDR3 bases: TGTGCCAGCAGTGTTAACGGAAGAGACTCCCGTGTATCCTTC. This chain uses TRBV2 with TRBJ2-1; D gene unclear. The CDR3 spans 14 residues. The germline V gene encodes CDR1 SNHLY and CDR2 FYNNEI.

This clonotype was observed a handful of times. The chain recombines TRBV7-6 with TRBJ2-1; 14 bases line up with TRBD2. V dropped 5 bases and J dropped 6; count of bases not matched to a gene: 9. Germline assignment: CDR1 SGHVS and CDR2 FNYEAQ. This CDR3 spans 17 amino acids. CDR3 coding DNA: TGTGCCAGCAGCCCTCTGACTAGCGGGAGGGCCCTCAATGAGCAGTTCTTC. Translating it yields CASSPLTSGRALNEQFF. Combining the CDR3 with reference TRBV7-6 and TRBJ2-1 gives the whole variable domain GAGVSQSPRYKVTKRGQDVALRCDPISGHVSLYWYRQALGQGPEFLTYFNYEAQQDKSGLPNDRFSAERPEGSISTLTIQRTEQRDSAMYRCASSPLTSGRALNEQFFGPGTRLTVL.

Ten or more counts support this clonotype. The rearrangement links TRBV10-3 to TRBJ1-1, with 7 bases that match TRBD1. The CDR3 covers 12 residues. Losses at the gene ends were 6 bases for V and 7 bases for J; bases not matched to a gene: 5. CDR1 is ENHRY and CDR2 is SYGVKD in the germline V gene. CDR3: CAISVDRIEAFF. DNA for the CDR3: TGTGCCATCAGCGTGGACAGGATTGAAGCTTTCTTT.